This passage covers 11 T cell receptor beta chains from one sample sequenced in a study of blood T cell repertoires in COVID-19. TCRdb's table, derived via immunoSEQ multiplex PCR, lists solely in-frame clones and lacks some. Seen here are some 140,000 clones, approximately 83% observed once, and the top ten hold approximately 30%. Sequencing used peripheral blood. The receptors were sampled from a woman in her fifties or sixties with acute or convalescent COVID-19.

The chain combines TRBV27 with TRBJ1-1, with 8 bases fitting TRBD1. J lost 1 base, V lost 7 bases, and 2 bases had no gene match. The germline V gene has CDR1 MNHEY and CDR2 SMNVEV (reference sequence). This CDR3 has 13 amino acids. CDR3 coding DNA: TGTGCCAGCAACAGGGGGGGGAACACTGAAGCTTTCTTT. It specifies CASNRGGNTEAFF.

The chain joins TRBV27 to TRBJ2-7; 9 bases line up with TRBD1. The CDR3 contains 14 residues. The germline gives CDR1 MNHEY, CDR2 SMNVEV (reference sequence). The V and J ends lost 10 bases and 2 bases, in that order; junction bases with no gene match: 9. In nucleotides, the CDR3 is TGTGCCACCTCGGCGGGGACAGGGCCCTACGAGCAGTACGTC. It encodes CATSAGTGPYEQYV.

The gene calls are TRBV9 and TRBJ1-6; TRBD1 might be the D (6 bases). Looked up from germline, CDR1 is SGDLS and CDR2 is YYNGEE. This CDR3 is built from 14 residues. V lost 4 bases and J lost 6, with 11 bases in between. The CDR3 region is CASSPRQANSPLHF. CDR3 bases: TGTGCCAGCAGCCCCAGACAGGCTAATTCACCCCTCCACTTT.

This clone was seen only once. The chain couples TRBV28 to TRBJ1-4; D is perhaps TRBD1 (6 bases). V lost 5 bases to trimming and J lost 7 bases, with 17 bases between them. The CDR3 is 15 amino acids. Germline lookup yields CDR1 MDHEN and CDR2 SYDVKM. DNA for the CDR3: TGTGCCAGCAGTCCTCCAGGGGAGGGGGGTGAAAAACTGTTTTTT. Protein product: CASSPPGEGGEKLFF.

The chain links TRBV4-1 to TRBJ2-5, with a tentative D call TRBD2 (6 bases). The CDR3 is 17 amino acids. In germline, CDR1 is MGHRA, CDR2 YSYEKL. V lost 1 base, J lost 4 bases, and 19 bases lay in between. The DNA for the CDR3 is TGCGCCAGCAGCCAAGTTGCCCTAACTAGGAGGGGAGAGACCCAGTACTTC. Its protein is CASSQVALTRRGETQYF.

The chain is built from TRBV18 and TRBJ1-3; D uncertain. This CDR3 has 14 residues. The germline V gene has CDR1 KGHSH and CDR2 LQKENI. V lost 3 bases and J 1 base, leaving 7 bases between the germline ends. The CDR3 reads CASSPGESGNTIYF. The CDR3 bases are TGTGCCAGCTCACCGGGAGAATCTGGAAACACCATATATTTT.

The V gene is TRBV30, the J gene TRBJ1-1, with no clear D. Germline V lookup: CDR1 GTSNPN, CDR2 SVGIG (reference sequence). The CDR3 extends over 14 amino acids. The V and J ends lost 0 bases and 0 bases respectively, with 8 bases between them. The CDR3 sequence is CAWSVVDLNTEAFF. DNA of the CDR3: TGTGCCTGGAGTGTCGTAGATCTGAACACTGAAGCTTTCTTT.

The chain carries TRBV4-1 and TRBJ2-7; TRBD1 matches 8 bases. The germline gives CDR1 MGHRA, CDR2 YSYEKL. CDR3 length equals 16 residues. After removal of 1 base from V and 2 bases from J, the junction contained 7 bases not matched to a gene. CDR3 coding DNA: TGCGCCAGCAGCCAAGGACCAGGACAGGGTACCTACGAGCAGTACTTC. This gives the protein CASSQGPGQGTYEQYF.

The V gene is TRBV7-2, the J gene TRBJ1-1; D gene uncertain. V lost 5 bases to trimming and J lost 6 bases, with 16 bases between them. In germline, CDR1 is SGHTA, CDR2 FQGNSA. The CDR3 spans 14 residues. The CDR3 loop reads CASSPNKWSSEAFF. In nucleotides, the CDR3 is TGTGCCAGCAGCCCCAATAAGTGGAGCTCTGAAGCTTTCTTT.

The chain couples TRBV15 to TRBJ1-6; D not certain. V shed 0 bases and J shed 0 bases, with 6 bases lying between them. The CDR3 covers 16 residues. CDR1 LNHNV and CDR2 YYDKDF come from the germline V gene (reference sequence). CDR3 nucleotide sequence: TGTGCCACCAGCAGAGACTTGAGCTCCTATAATTCACCCCTCCACTTT. It encodes CATSRDLSSYNSPLHF.

J is TRBJ1-6 and V is TRBV6-5; perhaps TRBD1 as D (6 bases). V gave up 7 bases and J gave up 2 bases, with 12 bases separating them. Per germline, CDR1 MNHEY and CDR2 SVGAGI. This CDR3 has 15 residues. This CDR3 reads CASTLGQTYNSPLHF. Here the CDR3 DNA reads TGTGCCAGCACCCTAGGACAGACCTATAATTCACCCCTCCACTTT.